This T cell receptor beta chain was sequenced in a study of CD8+CD57+ T cells in acquired aplastic anemia. General study points: Significance was not reached for CD8+ Simpson's diversity between patients and controls.

V lost 3 bases and J lost 1, with 16 bases in between. CDR1 and CDR2 (germline): DFQATT, SNEGSKA (reference sequence). The CDR3 is 15 residues long. According to the study, genomic DNA was the template for TCR beta VDJ and CDR3 profiling. TCRdb re-analysed the reads in MiXCR, keeping a single row per CDR3 protein. The profile covers 450,000 to 550,000 distinct CDR3 sequences, with over 25% appearing a single time and 0.75% to 0.95% taken by the ten largest. Only patients with CD8+CD57+ cell expansion on flow cytometry were chosen for sequencing. The cohort consisted entirely of patients having severe acquired aplastic anemia. This clonotype has a count of ten or more. Its antigen is undetermined.

The chain recombines TRBV20-1 with TRBJ2-7; tentative D call: TRBD2 (6 bases). Material: sorted CD4+, CD8+, or CD8+CD57+ T cells (not recorded which) from PBMCs. The receptor comes from a human donor with aplastic anemia. Here the CDR3 DNA reads TGCAGTGCTAGTTTGGTCGGGAGTGGGTCCTACGAGCAGTACTTC. Amino acid sequence: CSASLVGSGSYEQYF.